This T cell receptor (beta chain) was captured by sequencing in a study of blood T cell repertoires in COVID-19. This CDR3 contains 17 residues. V lost 4 bases and J lost 0, with 16 bases in between. Germline lookup yields CDR1 MNHNS and CDR2 SASEGT. Authors' processing steps: Amplified reference gene primers provided the basis for estimating nucleated cell counts. Some clones are missing from TCRdb's copy, which holds only in-frame ones; the method was immunoSEQ multiplex PCR. The V and J calls and clone size come from that table; D and trimming were worked out from the DNA. Of roughly 180,000 clones in the sample, 70% to 80% were seen once.

Sequencing was done on a sample of peripheral blood. The chain joins TRBV6-1 to TRBJ1-5; D might be TRBD1 (6 bases). This TCR was sampled from a woman aged 50 to 60 with active or convalescent COVID-19. The CDR3 here is CASSGADSRISNQPQHF. DNA for the CDR3: TGTGCCAGCAGTGGGGCGGACAGCAGAATTAGCAATCAGCCCCAGCATTTT.